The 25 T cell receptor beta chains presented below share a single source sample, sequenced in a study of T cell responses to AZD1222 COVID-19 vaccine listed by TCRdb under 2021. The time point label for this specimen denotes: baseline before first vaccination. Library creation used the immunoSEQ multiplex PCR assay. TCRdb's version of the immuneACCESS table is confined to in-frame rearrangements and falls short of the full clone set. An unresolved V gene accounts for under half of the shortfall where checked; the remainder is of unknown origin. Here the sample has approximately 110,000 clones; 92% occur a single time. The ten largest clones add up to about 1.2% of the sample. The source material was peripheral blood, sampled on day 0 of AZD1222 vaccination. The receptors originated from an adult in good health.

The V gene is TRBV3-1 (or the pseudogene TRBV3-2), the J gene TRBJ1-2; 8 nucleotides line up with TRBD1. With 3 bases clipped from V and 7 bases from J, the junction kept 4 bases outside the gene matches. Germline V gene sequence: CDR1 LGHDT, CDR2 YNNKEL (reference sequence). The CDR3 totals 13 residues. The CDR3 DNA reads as TGTGCCAGCAGCCACACGGACAGGGCTGGCTACACCTTC. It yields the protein CASSHTDRAGYTF.

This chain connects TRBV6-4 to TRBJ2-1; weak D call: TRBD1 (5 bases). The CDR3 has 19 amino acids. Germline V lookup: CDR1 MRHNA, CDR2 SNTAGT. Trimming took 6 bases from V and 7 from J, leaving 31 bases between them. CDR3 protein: CASRPPGHHRRAKGNEQFF. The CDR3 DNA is TGTGCCAGCAGGCCCCCCGGACACCACCGCAGGGCAAAGGGGAATGAGCAGTTCTTC.

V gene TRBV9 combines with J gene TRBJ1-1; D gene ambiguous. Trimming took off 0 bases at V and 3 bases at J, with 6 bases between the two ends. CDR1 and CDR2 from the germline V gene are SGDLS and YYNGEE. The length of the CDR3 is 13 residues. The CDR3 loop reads CASSVAPDTEAFF. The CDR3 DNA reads TGTGCCAGCAGCGTAGCACCCGACACTGAAGCTTTCTTT.

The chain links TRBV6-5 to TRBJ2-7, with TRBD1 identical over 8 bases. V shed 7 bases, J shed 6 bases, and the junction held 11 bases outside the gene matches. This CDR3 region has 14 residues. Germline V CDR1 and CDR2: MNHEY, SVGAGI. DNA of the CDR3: TGTGCCAGCACCACGGGGACAGGAATTCCCGAGCAGTACTTC. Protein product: CASTTGTGIPEQYF.

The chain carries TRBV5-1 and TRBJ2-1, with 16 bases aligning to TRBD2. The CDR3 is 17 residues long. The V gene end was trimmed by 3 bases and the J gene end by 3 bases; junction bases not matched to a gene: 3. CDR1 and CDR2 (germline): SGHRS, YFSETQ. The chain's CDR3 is CASSSGLAGGLYNEQFF. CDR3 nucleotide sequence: TGCGCCAGCAGCTCGGGACTAGCGGGAGGGCTCTACAATGAGCAGTTCTTC. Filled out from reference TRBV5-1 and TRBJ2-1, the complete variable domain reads KAGVTQTPRYLIKTRGQQVTLSCSPISGHRSVSWYQQTPGQGLQFLFEYFSETQRNKGNFPGRFSGRQFSNSRSEMNVSTLELGDSALYLCASSSGLAGGLYNEQFFGPGTRLTVL.

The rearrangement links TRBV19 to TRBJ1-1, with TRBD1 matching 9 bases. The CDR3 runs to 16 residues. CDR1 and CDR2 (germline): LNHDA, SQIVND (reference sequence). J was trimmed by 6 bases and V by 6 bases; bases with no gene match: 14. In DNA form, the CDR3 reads TGTGCCAGTAGGGAGAACTCCGGGACAGGGCCATCTGAAGCTTTCTTT. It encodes CASRENSGTGPSEAFF. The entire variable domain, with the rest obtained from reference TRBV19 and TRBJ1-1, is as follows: DGGITQSPKYLFRKEGQNVTLSCEQNLNHDAMYWYRQDPGQGLRLIYYSQIVNDFQKGDIAEGYSVSREKKESFPLTVTSAQKNPTAFYLCASRENSGTGPSEAFFGQGTRLTVV.

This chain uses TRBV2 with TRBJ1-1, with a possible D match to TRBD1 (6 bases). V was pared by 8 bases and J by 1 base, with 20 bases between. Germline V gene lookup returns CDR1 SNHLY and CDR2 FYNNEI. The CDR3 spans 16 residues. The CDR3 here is CASLQGKNGKNTEAFF. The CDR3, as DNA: TGTGCCAGCCTACAGGGAAAAAATGGAAAGAACACTGAAGCTTTCTTT.

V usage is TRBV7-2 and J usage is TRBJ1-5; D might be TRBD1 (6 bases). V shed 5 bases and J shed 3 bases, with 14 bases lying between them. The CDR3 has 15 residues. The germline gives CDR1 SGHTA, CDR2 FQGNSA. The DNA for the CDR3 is TGTGCCAGCAGCCCTCAAAAGGGACACAATCAGCCCCAGCATTTT. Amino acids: CASSPQKGHNQPQHF.

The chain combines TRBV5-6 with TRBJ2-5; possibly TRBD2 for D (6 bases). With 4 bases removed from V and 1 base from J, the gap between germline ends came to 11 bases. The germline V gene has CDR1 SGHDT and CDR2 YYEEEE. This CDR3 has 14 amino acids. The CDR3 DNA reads TGTGCCAGCAGCGCAGGGACTGCCCAAGAGACCCAGTACTTC. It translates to CASSAGTAQETQYF.

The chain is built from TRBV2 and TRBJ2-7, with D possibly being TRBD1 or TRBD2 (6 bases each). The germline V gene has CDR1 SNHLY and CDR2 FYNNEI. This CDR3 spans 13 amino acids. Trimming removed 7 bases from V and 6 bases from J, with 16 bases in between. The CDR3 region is CASTPQGTGEQYF. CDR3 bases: TGTGCCAGCACCCCCCAGGGGACTGGCGAGCAGTACTTC. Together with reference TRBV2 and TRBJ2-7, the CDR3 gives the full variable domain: EPEVTQTPSHQVTQMGQEVILRCVPISNHLYFYWYRQILGQKVEFLVSFYNNEISEKSEIFDDQFSVERPDGSNFTLKIRSTKLEDSAMYFCASTPQGTGEQYFGPGTRLTVT.

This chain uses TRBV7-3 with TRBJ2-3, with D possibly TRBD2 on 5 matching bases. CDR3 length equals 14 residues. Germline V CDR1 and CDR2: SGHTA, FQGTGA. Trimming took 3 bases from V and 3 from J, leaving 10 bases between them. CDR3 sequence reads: CASSLGVGTDTQYF. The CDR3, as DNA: TGTGCCAGCAGCTTGGGAGTGGGGACAGATACGCAGTATTTT.

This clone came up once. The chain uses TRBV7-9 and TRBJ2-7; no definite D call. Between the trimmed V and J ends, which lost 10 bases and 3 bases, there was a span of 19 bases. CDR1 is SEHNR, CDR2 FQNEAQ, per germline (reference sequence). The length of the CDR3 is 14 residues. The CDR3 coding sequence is TGTGCCACCCCCCTCCGAGACACCGACTACGAGCAGTACTTC. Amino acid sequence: CATPLRDTDYEQYF.

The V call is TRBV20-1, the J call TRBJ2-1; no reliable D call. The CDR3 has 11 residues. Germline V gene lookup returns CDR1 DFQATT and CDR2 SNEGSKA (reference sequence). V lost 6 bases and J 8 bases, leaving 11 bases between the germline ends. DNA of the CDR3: TGCAGTGCACTCGATCGGGATGAGCAGTTCTTC. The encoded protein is CSALDRDEQFF.

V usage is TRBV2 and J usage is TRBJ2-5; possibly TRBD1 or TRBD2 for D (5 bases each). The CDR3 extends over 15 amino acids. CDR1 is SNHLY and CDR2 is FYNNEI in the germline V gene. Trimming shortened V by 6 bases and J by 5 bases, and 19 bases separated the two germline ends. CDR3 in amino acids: CASSLGTQMGETQYF. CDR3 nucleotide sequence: TGTGCCAGCAGCCTCGGGACCCAAATGGGGGAGACCCAGTACTTC.

CDR3 residues: CASSSLWGELFF. The CDR3 DNA reads as TGTGCCAGCAGCTCCTTATGGGGGGAGCTGTTTTTT. The chain recombines TRBV7-9 with TRBJ2-2; no clear D. The CDR3 totals 12 residues. In germline, CDR1 is SEHNR, CDR2 FQNEAQ (reference sequence). The V end was cut by 4 bases, the J end by 8 bases, with 8 bases between.

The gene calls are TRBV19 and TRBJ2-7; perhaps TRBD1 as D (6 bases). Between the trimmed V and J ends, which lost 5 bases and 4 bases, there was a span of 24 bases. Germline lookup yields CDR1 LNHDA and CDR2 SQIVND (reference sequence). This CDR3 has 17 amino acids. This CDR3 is CASSWAAFGMGAYEQYF. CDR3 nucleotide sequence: TGTGCCAGTAGTTGGGCGGCATTCGGAATGGGGGCTTACGAGCAGTACTTC.

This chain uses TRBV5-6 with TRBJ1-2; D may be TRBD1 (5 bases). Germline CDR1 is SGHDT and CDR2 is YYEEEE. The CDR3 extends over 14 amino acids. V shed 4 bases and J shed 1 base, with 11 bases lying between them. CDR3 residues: CASSPDTFNYGYTF. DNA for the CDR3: TGTGCCAGCAGCCCGGACACTTTTAACTATGGCTACACCTTC.

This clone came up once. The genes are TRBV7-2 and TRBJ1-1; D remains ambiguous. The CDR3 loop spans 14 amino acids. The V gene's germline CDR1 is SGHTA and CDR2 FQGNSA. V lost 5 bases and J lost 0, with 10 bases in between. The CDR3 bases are TGTGCCAGCAGCCCTTATACAGTGAACACTGAAGCTTTCTTT. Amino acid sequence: CASSPYTVNTEAFF.

The CDR3 region has the DNA TGTGCCAGCAGCTCGACCCTGGGCTACACCTTC. It encodes CASSSTLGYTF. The V and J genes are TRBV7-2 and TRBJ1-2; D not certain. From germline, CDR1 is SGHTA and CDR2 FQGNSA. V was shortened by 4 bases and J by 8 bases, with 8 bases between the two germline ends. The CDR3 runs 11 residues.

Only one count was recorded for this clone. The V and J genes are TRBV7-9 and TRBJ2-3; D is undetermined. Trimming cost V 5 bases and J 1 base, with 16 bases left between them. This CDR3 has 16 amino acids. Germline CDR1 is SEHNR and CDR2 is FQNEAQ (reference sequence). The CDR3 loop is CASSAPREAGTDTQYF. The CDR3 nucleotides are TGTGCCAGCAGCGCGCCGCGAGAGGCCGGCACAGATACGCAGTATTTT.

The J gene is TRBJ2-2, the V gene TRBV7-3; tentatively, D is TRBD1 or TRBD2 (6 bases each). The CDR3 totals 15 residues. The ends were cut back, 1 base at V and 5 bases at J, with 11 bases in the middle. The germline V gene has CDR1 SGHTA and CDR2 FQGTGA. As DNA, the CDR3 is TGTGCCAGCAGCTTAAACAGGGCGGGGACCGGGGAGCTGTTTTTT. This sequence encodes CASSLNRAGTGELFF.

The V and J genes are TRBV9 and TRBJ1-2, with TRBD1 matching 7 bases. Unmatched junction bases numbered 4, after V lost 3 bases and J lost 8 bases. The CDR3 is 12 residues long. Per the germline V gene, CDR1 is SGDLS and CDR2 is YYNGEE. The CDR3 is CASSDTGAGYTF. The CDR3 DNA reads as TGTGCCAGCAGCGATACAGGGGCGGGCTACACCTTC.

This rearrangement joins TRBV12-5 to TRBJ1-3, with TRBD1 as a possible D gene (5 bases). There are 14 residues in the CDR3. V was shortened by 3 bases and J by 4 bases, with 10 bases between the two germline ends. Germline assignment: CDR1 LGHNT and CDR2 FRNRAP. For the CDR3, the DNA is TGTGCTAGTGGTTTTGGGGGGTACGGAAACACCATATATTTT. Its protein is CASGFGGYGNTIYF.

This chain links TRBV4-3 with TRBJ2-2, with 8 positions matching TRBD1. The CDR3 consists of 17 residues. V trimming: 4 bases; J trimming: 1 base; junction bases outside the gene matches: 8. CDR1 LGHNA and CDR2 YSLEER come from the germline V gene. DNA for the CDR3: TGCGCCAGCAGCCCACTAGCCGGGACAGGGAACACCGGGGAGCTGTTTTTT. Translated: CASSPLAGTGNTGELFF.

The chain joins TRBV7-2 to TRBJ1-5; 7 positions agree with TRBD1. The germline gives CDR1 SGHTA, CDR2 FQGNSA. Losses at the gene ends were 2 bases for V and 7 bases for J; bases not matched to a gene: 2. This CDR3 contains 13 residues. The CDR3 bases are TGTGCCAGCAGCTTAAGGGGGCAACAGCCCCAGCATTTT. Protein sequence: CASSLRGQQPQHF.